This is a list of T cell receptor beta chains from one sample in a study of CD8+ T cells in alopecia areata. TCRdb keeps only in-frame clones here, not all; method: immunoSEQ multiplex PCR. The sample lists about 180,000 clones, 67% seen once, with around 10% in the top ten. Here the sequenced sample was CD8+ T cells sorted from blood, taken at week 0. These receptors were taken from a human donor with alopecia areata. Both conserved end residues are part of each CDR3. The D gene is left open where the match is weak. Only part of the rows carry a size: once, few, many, or a class if the clone is expanded.

D gene	clone size	J gene	V gene	CDR3 protein	CDR3 DNA
-	-	TRBJ1-1	TRBV10-2	CASTGIRAEAFF	TGCGCCAGTACAGGGATAAGAGCTGAAGCTTTCTTT
TRBD1	-	TRBJ2-7	TRBV7-9	CASSHGTGYEQYF	TGTGCCAGCAGCCATGGGACAGGCTACGAGCAGTACTTC
-	-	TRBJ2-5	TRBV11-2	CASRKQGEETQYF	TGTGCCAGCAGAAAACAGGGAGAGGAGACCCAGTACTTC
TRBD1	few	TRBJ1-1	TRBV19	CASNQGGTEAFF	TGTGCCAGTAACCAGGGGGGCACTGAAGCTTTCTTT
-	once	TRBJ1-1	TRBV11-2	CASSLGGTAEAFF	TGTGCCAGCAGCTTAGGGGGGACCGCGGAAGCTTTCTTT
TRBD1	once	TRBJ2-3	TRBV4-1	CASSQGDSPDTQYF	TGCGCCAGCAGCCAAGGGGACAGCCCAGATACGCAGTATTTT
-	-	TRBJ2-3	TRBV11-2	CASSSEGLASTDTQYF	TGTGCCAGCAGCTCCGAGGGCCTAGCTAGCACAGATACGCAGTATTTT
TRBD1	-	TRBJ1-2	TRBV5-1	CASSLYPDRGPYNYGYTF	TGCGCCAGCAGCTTGTATCCGGACAGGGGGCCTTATAACTATGGCTACACCTTC
-	-	TRBJ2-3	TRBV6-6	CASSYETEEGDTQYF	TGTGCCAGCAGTTACGAGACAGAGGAAGGAGATACGCAGTATTTT
-	few	TRBJ2-3	TRBV4-2	CASSPKSAVTSTDTQYF	TGTGCCAGCAGCCCGAAATCGGCAGTTACTAGCACAGATACGCAGTATTTT
-	-	TRBJ2-2	TRBV29-1	CSAPRSQPNTGELFF	TGCAGCGCCCCGCGCTCCCAACCGAACACCGGGGAGCTGTTTTTT
-	hyperexpanded	TRBJ2-1	TRBV5-6	CASSDPRSKLF	TGTGCCAGCAGCGACCCGAGAAGCAAGCTCTTC
-	-	TRBJ2-7	TRBV2	CASSDSGTTYEQYF	TGTGCCAGCAGTGATAGTGGGACCACCTACGAGCAGTACTTC
-	-	TRBJ1-1	TRBV5-6	CASSFGMNTEAFF	TGTGCCAGCAGCTTTGGAATGAACACTGAAGCTTTCTTT
-	-	TRBJ1-1	TRBV11-3	CASSQWRYTEAFF	TGTGCCAGCTCGCAGTGGAGGTACACTGAAGCTTTCTTT
TRBD2	-	TRBJ2-7	TRBV4-1	CASSPLTSGGPDYEQYF	TGCGCCAGCAGCCCCCTGACTAGCGGGGGGCCAGACTACGAGCAGTACTTC
-	few	TRBJ1-4	TRBV7-9	CASSFGGTNEKLFF	TGTGCCAGCAGCTTCGGGGGAACTAATGAAAAACTGTTTTTT
-	-	TRBJ2-1	TRBV7-9	CASRTRNEQFF	TGTGCCAGCAGGACAAGGAATGAGCAGTTCTTC
-	once	TRBJ1-5	TRBV30	CAWSDEIGDASNQPQHF	TGTGCCTGGAGTGATGAAATCGGAGACGCTAGCAATCAGCCCCAGCATTTT
-	few	TRBJ1-6	TRBV7-2	CASSTPGSSPLHF	TGTGCCAGCAGCACCCCAGGCTCTTCACCCCTCCACTTT
-	-	TRBJ2-7	TRBV29-1	CSVEGDQEYEQYF	TGCAGCGTTGAAGGGGACCAAGAGTACGAGCAGTACTTC
-	few	TRBJ1-1	TRBV7-6	CASSQGDREAFF	TGTGCCAGCAGCCAGGGCGATAGAGAAGCTTTCTTT
-	-	TRBJ2-1	TRBV29-1	CSVVGKRGSSYNEQFF	TGCAGCGTTGTGGGGAAACGGGGAAGCTCCTACAATGAGCAGTTCTTC
-	-	TRBJ2-7	TRBV4-1	CASSRGAGEQYF	TGCGCCAGCAGCCGGGGGGCAGGCGAGCAGTACTTC
-	-	TRBJ2-7	TRBV4-1	CASSQDFVKFWVSSYEQYF	TGCGCCAGCAGCCAAGATTTTGTCAAGTTTTGGGTCAGTTCCTACGAGCAGTACTTC
-	-	TRBJ1-1	TRBV29-1	CSVGESEAFF	TGCAGCGTTGGAGAGAGTGAAGCTTTCTTT
TRBD1	-	TRBJ2-3	TRBV29-1	CSVPQQGNTDTQYF	TGCAGCGTGCCCCAACAGGGGAACACAGATACGCAGTATTTT
TRBD2	-	TRBJ2-5	TRBV6-1	CASSDGEGETQYF	TGTGCCAGCAGTGACGGGGAGGGGGAGACCCAGTACTTC
-	-	TRBJ1-2	TRBV19	CASTPWEHSNYGYTF	TGTGCCAGTACTCCCTGGGAGCATTCTAACTATGGCTACACCTTC
TRBD2	-	TRBJ2-1	TRBV7-6	CASSRLASSYNEQFF	TGTGCCAGCAGCCGACTAGCCAGCTCCTACAATGAGCAGTTCTTC
-	-	TRBJ2-2	TRBV2	CASSELGTGELFF	TGTGCCAGCAGTGAATTGGGCACCGGGGAGCTGTTTTTT
-	once	TRBJ2-1	TRBV4-1	CASSQDGGAMNEQFF	TGCGCCAGCAGCCAAGATGGGGGGGCTATGAATGAGCAGTTCTTC
-	-	TRBJ2-5	TRBV7-9	CASTTAQDQETQYF	TGTGCCAGCACCACGGCGCAAGACCAAGAGACCCAGTACTTC
-	-	TRBJ1-5	TRBV4-1	CASSQDLQSNQPQHF	TGCGCCAGCAGCCAAGATCTACAGTCTAATCAGCCCCAGCATTTT
TRBD1	-	TRBJ2-1	TRBV13	CASSSSPDRVISNEQFF	TGTGCCAGCAGCTCCTCGCCCGACAGGGTTATATCCAATGAGCAGTTCTTC
-	-	TRBJ1-1	TRBV7-9	CASSFGTEAFF	TGTGCCAGCAGCTTTGGCACTGAAGCTTTCTTT
-	-	TRBJ1-2	TRBV14	CASSQVNYGYTF	TGTGCCAGCAGCCAGGTTAACTATGGCTACACCTTC
-	few	TRBJ2-1	TRBV12-5	CASGLSGREEQFF	TGTGCTAGTGGTTTGTCGGGGCGAGAAGAGCAGTTCTTC
-	-	TRBJ1-2	TRBV29-1	CSVEGSGSDYGYTF	TGCAGCGTTGAGGGTTCTGGGTCGGACTATGGCTACACCTTC
TRBD1	-	TRBJ2-3	TRBV15	CATMLPGTEDTQYF	TGTGCCACCATGTTACCTGGGACAGAGGATACGCAGTATTTT
TRBD1	-	TRBJ2-1	TRBV13	CASSSRTGGMNEQFF	TGTGCCAGCAGTTCGAGGACAGGGGGCATGAATGAGCAGTTCTTC
-	-	TRBJ2-3	TRBV7-8	CASSKAAGYTDTQYF	TGTGCCAGCAGCAAAGCCGCAGGGTACACAGATACGCAGTATTTT
-	few	TRBJ2-1	TRBV29-1	CSFQDSSYNEQFF	TGCAGCTTCCAGGACAGCTCCTACAATGAGCAGTTCTTC
-	-	TRBJ1-1	TRBV6-5	CASSYAGVTEAFF	TGTGCCAGCAGTTACGCAGGGGTCACTGAAGCTTTCTTT
TRBD2	-	TRBJ2-3	TRBV4-1	CASSQVERGTTDTQYF	TGCGCCAGCAGCCAAGTCGAGCGGGGGACCACAGATACGCAGTATTTT
-	-	TRBJ1-2	TRBV7-2	CASKNPGAGGYTF	TGTGCCAGCAAAAACCCGGGGGCTGGCGGCTACACCTTC
-	-	TRBJ2-5	TRBV9	CASSPRHVQETQYF	TGTGCCAGCAGCCCCCGACACGTCCAAGAGACCCAGTACTTC
-	-	TRBJ1-1	TRBV25-1	CASTPTGSPEAFF	TGTGCCAGCACCCCTACAGGGTCACCTGAAGCTTTCTTT
-	-	TRBJ2-7	TRBV5-1	CASSSGDYEQYF	TGCGCCAGCAGCTCGGGGGACTACGAGCAGTACTTC
-	-	TRBJ2-1	TRBV25-1	CASSGTGQQFF	TGTGCCAGCAGTGGAACGGGACAGCAGTTCTTC
-	-	TRBJ2-1	TRBV5-6	CASSSGLQYNEQFF	TGTGCCAGCAGCTCGGGACTGCAATACAATGAGCAGTTCTTC